This entry describes one TCR beta chain. Antigen: not known. The data were produced by immunoSEQ multiplex PCR, yet TCRdb's version contains in-frame clones alone and is incomplete. This table has some 130,000 clones, 70% to 80% appearing once. These data originate in a study of cytotoxic CD8 clonotypes in ibrutinib-treated CLL. Overall study context: By median around 70 months, roughly twelve had progressed and about 14 stayed remitted; responses had been 2 complete and roughly 24 partial. Overall study results and limits: With treatment, public clonotypes, which were uncommon, either contracted or remained stable. An increase in clonality occurred at ibrutinib response, followed by a return toward baseline at progression.

The CDR3 is 14 residues long. After removal of 4 bases from V and 8 bases from J, the junction contained 5 bases not matched to a gene. Per the germline V gene, CDR1 is LGHNA and CDR2 is YNFKEQ. For TCR beta libraries, roughly 2.2 micrograms of genomic DNA were obtained from cryopreserved PBMCs. Sequences were derived from PBMCs, sampled after 24 months of ibrutinib treatment. The receptor was isolated from a human donor with chronic lymphocytic leukemia. The genes are TRBV4-2 and TRBJ2-1; TRBD1 agrees at 10 bases. CDR3 bases: TGTGCCAGCAGCCCCCGGACAGGGGGGTATGAGCAGTTCTTC. Translating it yields CASSPRTGGYEQFF.